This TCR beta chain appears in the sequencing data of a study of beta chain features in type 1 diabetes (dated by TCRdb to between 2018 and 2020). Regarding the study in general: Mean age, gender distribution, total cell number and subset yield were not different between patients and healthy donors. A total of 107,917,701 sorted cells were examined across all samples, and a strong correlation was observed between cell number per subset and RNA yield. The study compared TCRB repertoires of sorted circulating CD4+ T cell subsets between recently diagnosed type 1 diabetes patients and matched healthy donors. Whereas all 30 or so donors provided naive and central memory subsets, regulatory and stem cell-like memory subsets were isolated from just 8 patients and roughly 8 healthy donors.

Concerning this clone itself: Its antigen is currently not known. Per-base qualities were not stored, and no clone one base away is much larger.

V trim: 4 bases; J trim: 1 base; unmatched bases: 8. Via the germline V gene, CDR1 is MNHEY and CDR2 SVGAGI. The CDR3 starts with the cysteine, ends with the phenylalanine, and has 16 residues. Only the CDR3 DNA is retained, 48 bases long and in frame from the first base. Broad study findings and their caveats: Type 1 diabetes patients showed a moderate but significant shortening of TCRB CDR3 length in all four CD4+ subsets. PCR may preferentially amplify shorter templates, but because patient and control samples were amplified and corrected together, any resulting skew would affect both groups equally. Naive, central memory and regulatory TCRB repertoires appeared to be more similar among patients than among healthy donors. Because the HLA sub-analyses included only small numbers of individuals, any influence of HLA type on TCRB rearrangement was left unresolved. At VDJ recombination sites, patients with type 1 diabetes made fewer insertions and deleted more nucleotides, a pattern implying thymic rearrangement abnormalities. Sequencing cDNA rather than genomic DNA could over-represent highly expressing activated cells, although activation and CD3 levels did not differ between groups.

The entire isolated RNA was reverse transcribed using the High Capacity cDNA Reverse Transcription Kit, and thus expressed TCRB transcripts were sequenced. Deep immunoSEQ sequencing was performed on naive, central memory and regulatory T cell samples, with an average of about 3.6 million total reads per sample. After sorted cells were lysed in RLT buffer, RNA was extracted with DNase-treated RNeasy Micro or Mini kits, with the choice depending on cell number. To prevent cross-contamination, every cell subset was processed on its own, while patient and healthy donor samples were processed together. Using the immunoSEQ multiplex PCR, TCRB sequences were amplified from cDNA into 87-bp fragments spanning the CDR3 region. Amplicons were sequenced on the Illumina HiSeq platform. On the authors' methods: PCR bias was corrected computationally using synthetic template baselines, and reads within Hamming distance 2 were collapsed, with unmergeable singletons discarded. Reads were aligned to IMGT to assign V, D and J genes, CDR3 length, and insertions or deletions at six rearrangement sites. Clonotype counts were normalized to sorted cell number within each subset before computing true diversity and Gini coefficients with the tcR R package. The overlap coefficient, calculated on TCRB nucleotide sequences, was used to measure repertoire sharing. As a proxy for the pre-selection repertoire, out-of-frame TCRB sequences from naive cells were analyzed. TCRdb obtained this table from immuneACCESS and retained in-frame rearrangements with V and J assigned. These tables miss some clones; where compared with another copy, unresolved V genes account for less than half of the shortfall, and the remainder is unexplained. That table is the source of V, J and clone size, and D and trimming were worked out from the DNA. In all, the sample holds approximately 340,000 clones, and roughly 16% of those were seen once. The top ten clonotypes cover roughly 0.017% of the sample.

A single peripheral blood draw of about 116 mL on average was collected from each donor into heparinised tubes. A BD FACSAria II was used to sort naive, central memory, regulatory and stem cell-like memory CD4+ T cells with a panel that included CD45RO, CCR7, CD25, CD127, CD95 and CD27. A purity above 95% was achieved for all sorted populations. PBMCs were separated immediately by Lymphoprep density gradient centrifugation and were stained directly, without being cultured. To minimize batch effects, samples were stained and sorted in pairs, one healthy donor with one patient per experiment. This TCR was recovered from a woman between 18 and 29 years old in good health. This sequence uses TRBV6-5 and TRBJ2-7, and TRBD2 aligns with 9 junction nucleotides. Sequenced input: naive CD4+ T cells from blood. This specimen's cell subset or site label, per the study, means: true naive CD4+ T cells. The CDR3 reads CASSSGLAQSSYEQYF. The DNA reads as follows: TGTGCCAGCAGTTCCGGACTAGCGCAGAGTTCCTACGAGCAGTACTTC.